A single T cell receptor beta chain is shown here with its context. According to the study, TCR beta libraries were built with iRepertoire HTBI primers and CDR3-region Arm-PCR. Via MiXCR, TCRdb re-called the multiplex PCR reads, giving one row per CDR3 protein. Among 500,000 or so distinct CDR3 sequences listed, roughly 15% were seen once. From germline, CDR1 is MNHEY and CDR2 SMNVEV (reference sequence). V lost 4 bases, J lost 7 bases, and 14 bases lay in between. The CDR3 runs to 13 residues. This sample stems from a study of regulatory T cells in long-lasting Graves disease. Regarding time point: newly diagnosed GD, antithyroid drugs for less than 3 months. RNA extracted from PBMCs served as the sequencing template. This sample also belongs to another study, concerning T cells in Graves' hyperthyroidism and ophthalmopathy.

The chain uses TRBV27 and TRBJ2-7; D is uncertain. This clonotype originated in a woman in her forties or fifties with Graves disease. The specimen was peripheral blood mononuclear cells (PBMCs), collected at new diagnosis, from a patient treated with antithyroid drugs. The CDR3 spells CASSSILTAEQYF. The CDR3 DNA follows: TGTGCCAGCAGTTCCATTCTCACAGCAGAGCAGTACTTC.